This T cell receptor (beta chain) comes out of a study of T cell responses to AZD1222 COVID-19 vaccine. Generated by immunoSEQ multiplex PCR, the TCRdb table keeps only in-frame clones and is missing some. There are around 150,000 clones in the sample; 85% to 95% occur only once, and about 0.6% lies in the top ten. Deletions cut 0 bases from V and 6 bases from J, with 6 bases between. The CDR3 spans 13 residues. Germline V gives CDR1 ENHRY, CDR2 SYGVKD. The gene calls are TRBV10-3 and TRBJ1-5; D is unclear. The sequence was obtained from an adult in good health. Specimen: peripheral blood, collected on day 0 of AZD1222 vaccination. CDR3 in amino acids: CAISESLAQPQHF. CDR3 nucleotide sequence: TGTGCCATCAGTGAGTCTCTAGCTCAGCCCCAGCATTTT.